The 30 T cell receptor beta chains listed next were all sequenced from one sample in a study of CD8+ T cells in alopecia areata (dated by TCRdb to the late 2010s). Library method: the immunoSEQ multiplex PCR assay. To provide template for TCR sequencing, every sample had RNA extracted and reverse transcribed into cDNA. Sourced from immuneACCESS, this table was stored by TCRdb with only in-frame sequences that have V and J called. A share of the clones is absent; for the studies checked, an unresolved V gene accounts for under half, and the remainder has no known explanation. This sample holds roughly 200,000 clones; roughly 53% were observed only once. Clones ranked in the top ten supply roughly 10% of the sample. The time point label on this specimen signifies: 24 weeks on oral tofacitinib. The treatment or condition label of this sample denotes: oral pan-JAK inhibitor, 5-10 mg twice daily. The sequencing used CD8+ T cells sorted from blood, collected at week 24, from a patient treated with tofacitinib. The receptors here all came from a human donor with alopecia areata.

This clone was counted a few times. This chain links TRBV6-5 with TRBJ2-7; D is uncertain. The V end lost 6 bases, the J end lost 5 bases, and 14 bases lay between the germline ends. Looked up from germline, CDR1 is MNHEY and CDR2 is SVGAGI. This CDR3 has 13 residues. In DNA, the CDR3 is TGTGCCAGCAGCGGGCCTTCGATGGACGAGCAGTACTTC. This gives the protein CASSGPSMDEQYF.

This clone was counted a few times. V gene TRBV18 combines with J gene TRBJ2-2, with 7 bases lining up with TRBD1. Germline-derived CDR1 and CDR2 are KGHSH and LQKENI. The CDR3 is 17 residues long. V trimming: 5 bases; J trimming: 0 bases; junction bases outside the gene matches: 9. The CDR3: CASSTKEDRPNTGELFF. In DNA form, the CDR3 reads TGTGCCAGCTCAACTAAGGAGGACAGGCCGAACACCGGGGAGCTGTTTTTT.

The chain is built from TRBV11-2 and TRBJ1-3, with unresolved D. CDR1 SGHAT and CDR2 FQNNGV come from the germline V gene. CDR3 length equals 11 residues. V was trimmed by 5 bases and J by 8 bases, leaving 7 bases between them. In nucleotides, the CDR3 is TGTGCCAGCAGCCCCGGGGACACCATATATTTT. It translates to CASSPGDTIYF. Supplemented by reference TRBV11-2 and TRBJ1-3, the full variable domain reads EAGVAQSPRYKIIEKRQSVAFWCNPISGHATLYWYQQILGQGPKLLIQFQNNGVVDDSQLPKDRFSAERLKGVDSTLKIQPAKLEDSAVYLCASSPGDTIYFGEGSWLTVV.

The V gene is TRBV27, the J gene TRBJ1-5; no clear D gene. CDR1 is MNHEY and CDR2 is SMNVEV in the germline V gene (reference sequence). The CDR3 has 11 amino acids. V was trimmed by 2 bases and J by 6 bases, leaving 2 bases between them. CDR3 DNA sequence: TGTGCCAGCAGTTTAGGTCAGCCCCAGCATTTT. Translated, it gives CASSLGQPQHF.

The gene calls are TRBV30 and TRBJ2-3; 7 bases agree with TRBD2. Germline-derived CDR1 and CDR2 are GTSNPN and SVGIG (reference sequence). The CDR3 is 13 residues long. V gave up 7 bases and J gave up 1 base; unmatched junction bases: 5. The CDR3 region is CASLAEGTDTQYF. CDR3 DNA: TGTGCCTCCCTAGCGGAAGGCACAGATACGCAGTATTTT.

The CDR3 is CSVWTGFVTEAFF. The DNA of the CDR3 is TGCAGCGTCTGGACAGGGTTTGTCACTGAAGCTTTCTTT. The V call is TRBV29-1, the J call TRBJ1-1, with TRBD1 matching over 8 bases. Germline CDR1 reads SQVTM; CDR2 reads ANQGSEA. CDR3 length: 13 amino acids. V was pared by 6 bases and J by 4 bases, with 7 bases of the junction left unmatched.

V is TRBV4-3 and J is TRBJ2-1; TRBD2 matches 9 bases. Germline trimming cut 3 bases from V and 6 bases from J; bases unmatched to any gene: 9. This CDR3 is 16 amino acids long. Germline values: CDR1 LGHNA, CDR2 YSLEER. The CDR3 DNA sequence: TGCGCCAGCAGCCAGGACTTGAGCGGGGGGAGCAATGAGCAGTTCTTC. It yields the protein CASSQDLSGGSNEQFF.

This chain connects TRBV4-2 to TRBJ1-5; D not certain. The CDR3 covers 17 residues. The germline V gene has CDR1 LGHNA and CDR2 YNFKEQ. V was cut by 0 bases and J by 0 bases, with 12 bases left in between. The CDR3 DNA reads as TGTGCCAGCAGCCAAGATCTACTGGAGAATAGCAATCAGCCCCAGCATTTT. Encoded protein: CASSQDLLENSNQPQHF.

This clone appeared once. The rearrangement uses TRBV6-1 and TRBJ2-5; D gene ambiguous. Germline CDR1 and CDR2: MNHNS and SASEGT. V shed 6 bases and J shed 5 bases, with 10 bases lying between them. This CDR3 has 12 amino acids. The CDR3: CASRESTETQYF. Here the CDR3 DNA reads TGTGCCAGCAGAGAATCGACGGAGACCCAGTACTTC.

The chain recombines TRBV27 with TRBJ2-7; 7 bases align to TRBD1. The trim removed 3 bases at V and 0 bases at J, leaving 8 bases unmatched. CDR1 and CDR2 (germline): MNHEY, SMNVEV (reference sequence). The CDR3 length is 16 residues. CDR3 residues: CASSFTGESGSYEQYF. DNA for the CDR3: TGTGCCAGCAGTTTTACAGGGGAGTCAGGCTCCTACGAGCAGTACTTC.

This clone was observed a handful of times. The chain employs TRBV6-6 and TRBJ2-1; a possible D gene is TRBD1 (6 bases). CDR3 size: 14 residues. V was cut by 6 bases and J by 2 bases, with 11 bases left in between. Germline values: CDR1 MNHNY, CDR2 SVGAGI (reference sequence). CDR3 nucleotides: TGTGCCAGCAGACTCCGGGACACCTACAATGAGCAGTTCTTC. It encodes CASRLRDTYNEQFF.

The V and J genes are TRBV29-1 and TRBJ2-1, with D perhaps TRBD2 (5 bases). V was shortened by 0 bases and J by 14 bases, with 11 bases between the two germline ends. The CDR3 length is 11 residues. Germline lookup yields CDR1 SQVTM and CDR2 ANQGSEA. The CDR3 nucleotides read TGCAGCGTTGAAGATCCGGGGAAGGAGTTCTTC. This translates into CSVEDPGKEFF.

This clone was detected only once. CDR3 sequence: CASSVSDEQFF. The CDR3 DNA reads as TGTGCCAGCAGCGTCAGCGATGAGCAGTTCTTC. V and J are TRBV9 and TRBJ2-1, with D unclear. CDR3 length equals 11 residues. V gave up 2 bases and J gave up 8 bases, with 5 bases separating them. Germline loops: CDR1 SGDLS, CDR2 YYNGEE.

The chain has TRBV2 and TRBJ1-6, with D perhaps matching TRBD1 (5 bases). The V end was cut by 6 bases, the J end by 6 bases, with 6 bases between. The CDR3 contains 12 residues. Germline CDR1 SNHLY, CDR2 FYNNEI. The CDR3 sequence: CASRQANSPLHF. The CDR3 DNA sequence: TGTGCCAGCAGACAGGCTAATTCACCCCTCCACTTT.

V and J are TRBV29-1 and TRBJ2-4, with TRBD2 as a possible D gene (6 bases). CDR1 is SQVTM and CDR2 is ANQGSEA in the germline V gene. The V end was cut by 3 bases, the J end by 0 bases, with 12 bases between. The CDR3 length is 15 residues. Here the CDR3 reads CSVEGGILAKNIQYF. Here the CDR3 DNA reads TGCAGCGTTGAGGGGGGAATACTAGCCAAAAACATTCAGTACTTC.

V gene TRBV5-6 combines with J gene TRBJ2-7, with D uncertain. This CDR3 spans 12 amino acids. In germline, CDR1 is SGHDT, CDR2 YYEEEE. Trimming shortened V by 5 bases and J by 5 bases, and 11 bases separated the two germline ends. CDR3 loop: CASRRRFDEQYF. In DNA form, the CDR3 reads TGTGCCAGCAGGCGACGTTTCGACGAGCAGTACTTC.

V usage is TRBV7-2 and J usage is TRBJ1-2; no clear D. Trimming took 7 bases from V and 7 from J, leaving 7 bases between them. This CDR3 has 10 amino acids. Germline CDR1 SGHTA, CDR2 FQGNSA. The CDR3 nucleotides read TGTGCCAGCACCACCCTTGGCTACACCTTC. This translates into CASTTLGYTF. Based on the CDR3 plus reference TRBV7-2 and TRBJ1-2, the full variable domain is GAGVSQSPSNKVTEKGKDVELRCDPISGHTALYWYRQSLGQGLEFLIYFQGNSAPDKSGLPSDRFSAERTGGSVSTLTIQRTQQEDSAVYLCASTTLGYTFGSGTRLTVV.

The CDR3 reads CASSIQGGGDTQYF. The CDR3 DNA sequence: TGTGCCAGTAGTATACAAGGGGGTGGAGATACGCAGTATTTT. The genes are TRBV19 and TRBJ2-3, with TRBD1 as a possible D gene (6 bases). Germline CDR1 is LNHDA and CDR2 is SQIVND (reference sequence). This CDR3 spans 14 amino acids. Trimming removed 2 bases from V and 5 bases from J, with 11 bases in between.

This sequence joins TRBV15 and TRBJ1-2; TRBD1 aligns across 9 bases. Germline V gene data show CDR1 as LNHNV and CDR2 as YYDKDF (reference sequence). With V trimmed by 5 bases and J by 0 bases, 10 bases remained unmatched. This CDR3 comprises 17 residues. CDR3 in amino acids: CATSDRDRDPTNYGYTF. The CDR3 DNA is TGTGCCACCAGCGACCGGGACAGGGACCCTACTAACTATGGCTACACCTTC.

This clone has only a few counts. This sequence joins TRBV30 and TRBJ1-6; 11 bases are shared with TRBD1. There are 17 residues in the CDR3. Per germline, CDR1 GTSNPN and CDR2 SVGIG (reference sequence). The V gene end was trimmed by 3 bases and the J gene end by 4 bases; junction bases not matched to a gene: 8. CDR3 amino acids: CAWRDRGLAVYNSPLHF. The DNA for the CDR3 is TGTGCCTGGAGGGACAGGGGGCTTGCGGTATATAATTCACCCCTCCACTTT.

This chain uses TRBV6-4 with TRBJ2-4, with D tentatively TRBD1 (5 bases). CDR1 is MRHNA and CDR2 is SNTAGT in the germline V gene. V was trimmed by 3 bases and J by 0 bases, leaving 9 bases between them. This CDR3 spans 15 amino acids. CDR3 loop: CASSETEIAKNIQYF. The CDR3 nucleotides read TGTGCCAGCAGTGAGACAGAAATAGCCAAAAACATTCAGTACTTC.

The genes are TRBV7-9 and TRBJ2-7; possible D gene TRBD1, 6 bases. This CDR3 has 14 amino acids. Trimming shortened V by 6 bases and J by 2 bases, and 14 bases separated the two germline ends. CDR1 and CDR2 from the germline V gene are SEHNR and FQNEAQ (reference sequence). CDR3 sequence: CASSSPDRAYEQYF. As DNA, the CDR3 is TGTGCCAGCAGTTCCCCGGACAGAGCCTACGAGCAGTACTTC.

This clone was seen more than once but under ten times. The chain links TRBV19 to TRBJ2-5, with 9 bases identical to TRBD1. J gave up 1 base and V 6 bases, and 9 bases lay outside the gene matches. Germline V lookup: CDR1 LNHDA, CDR2 SQIVND (reference sequence). The CDR3 is 16 residues long. DNA of the CDR3: TGTGCCAGTAGCAACGACCCGGGACAGGGCCAAGAGACCCAGTACTTC. Translation: CASSNDPGQGQETQYF.

This clone turned up a few times. The chain employs TRBV30 and TRBJ1-1; tentative D call: TRBD1 (6 bases). The germline V and J ends were trimmed by 3 bases and 3 bases, with 11 bases remaining between them. The CDR3 is 13 amino acids. Germline assignment: CDR1 GTSNPN and CDR2 SVGIG (reference sequence). The CDR3: CAWRLGQYTEAFF. The CDR3 DNA sequence: TGTGCCTGGAGGCTCGGACAGTACACTGAAGCTTTCTTT.

V and J are TRBV6-5 and TRBJ2-1; D may correspond to TRBD1 or TRBD2 (6 bases each). Looked up from germline, CDR1 is MNHEY and CDR2 is SVGAGI. Trimming took 7 bases from V and 9 from J, leaving 16 bases between them. The CDR3 spans 13 residues. In nucleotides, the CDR3 is TGTGCCAGCACCTACTGGGGGGCAGGTGAGCAGTTCTTC. It encodes CASTYWGAGEQFF.

This sequence joins TRBV7-3 and TRBJ2-3; D gene ambiguous. The V end was cut by 2 bases, the J end by 0 bases, with 9 bases between. Looked up from germline, CDR1 is SGHTA and CDR2 is FQGTGA. This CDR3 is built from 15 residues. The CDR3 is CASSLDHASTDTQYF. In DNA form, the CDR3 reads TGTGCCAGCAGCTTAGATCACGCTAGCACAGATACGCAGTATTTT.

This clone turned up a few times. This chain joins TRBV7-8 and TRBJ2-1; TRBD2 aligns across 16 bases. The junction had 3 bases not matched to a gene; V was cut back by 5 bases and J by 5 bases. The CDR3 extends over 16 amino acids. Per the germline V gene, CDR1 is SGHVS and CDR2 is FQNEAQ. CDR3 DNA sequence: TGTGCCAGCAGCGGGACTAGCGGGGGGGAACACAATGAGCAGTTCTTC. It is translated as CASSGTSGGEHNEQFF.

The chain combines TRBV7-6 with TRBJ1-1; possibly TRBD1 for D (6 bases). Trimming shortened V by 5 bases and J by 1 base, and 17 bases separated the two germline ends. CDR3 length: 16 amino acids. Germline V gives CDR1 SGHVS, CDR2 FNYEAQ. DNA for the CDR3: TGTGCCAGCAGCCCTCGCTCACAGGGAAAGAACACTGAAGCTTTCTTT. It codes for CASSPRSQGKNTEAFF.

The chain is built from TRBV4-1 and TRBJ1-2, with no clear D. From germline, CDR1 is MGHRA and CDR2 YSYEKL. The CDR3 loop spans 15 amino acids. Trimming cost V 1 base and J 7 bases, with 16 bases left between them. CDR3 DNA: TGCGCCAGCAGCCAAGTAACCCAGGACTTGTCTGGCTACACCTTC. It codes for CASSQVTQDLSGYTF.

Regarding this clone: Other DNA sequences in the same sample also yield this CDR3. The V and J genes are TRBV5-6 and TRBJ1-1, with 7 bases matching TRBD1. Germline CDR1 and CDR2: SGHDT and YYEEEE. The CDR3 spans 12 residues. V shed 3 bases and J 4 bases; nucleotides not matched to a gene: 0. Written as DNA, the CDR3 is TGTGCCAGCAGCTCAGGGGGCACTGAAGCTTTCTTT. Residues: CASSSGGTEAFF.